The 21 T cell receptor beta chains given below trace back to one sample, sequenced in a study of cytomegalovirus exposure and HLA in healthy donors (dated by TCRdb to 2015 to 2018). Receptors were amplified or captured by the immunoSEQ multiplex PCR assay. The table was pulled from immuneACCESS by TCRdb, which kept in-frame rearrangements only. Such tables lose some clones; where checked, under half of the loss comes from unresolved V genes, and the rest has no known cause. The sample table records roughly 120,000 clones; roughly 88% of these occur just once. Together, the top ten hold just under 6.5% of the sample. Material for sequencing was PBMCs. The receptors shown here come from a young woman in good health and CMV-seropositive.

This chain links TRBV30 with TRBJ2-1, with 9 bases lining up with TRBD2. Germline CDR1 GTSNPN, CDR2 SVGIG (reference sequence). The CDR3 consists of 12 residues. Germline trimming cut 4 bases from V and 12 bases from J; bases unmatched to any gene: 7. The CDR3 DNA reads as TGTGCCTGGACTAGCGGGGTGGGCGGGCAGTTCTTC. This sequence encodes CAWTSGVGGQFF.

The chain employs TRBV19 and TRBJ2-5; maybe TRBD1 (5 bases). CDR3 length: 14 residues. Trimming removed 7 bases at V and 1 base at J, with 13 bases between. Germline V gene sequence: CDR1 LNHDA, CDR2 SQIVND (reference sequence). The CDR3 region is CASKRFDSQETQYF. The CDR3 region has the DNA TGTGCCAGTAAAAGATTCGACAGCCAAGAGACCCAGTACTTC.

This clone was detected a few times. J is TRBJ2-7 and V is TRBV5-6, with D possibly being TRBD2 (6 bases). This CDR3 region has 15 residues. The germline CDR1 and CDR2 sequences are SGHDT and YYEEEE. V lost 4 bases and J 3 bases, leaving 17 bases between the germline ends. The CDR3 spells CASSARLEGRYEQYF. The CDR3 coding sequence is TGTGCCAGCAGCGCAAGACTAGAAGGCCGCTACGAGCAGTACTTC.

The chain joins TRBV27 to TRBJ2-2, with TRBD2 identical over 8 bases. CDR3 length equals 16 residues. V was clipped by 1 base and J by 4 bases; unmatched bases: 5. The germline V gene encodes CDR1 MNHEY and CDR2 SMNVEV (reference sequence). In DNA form, the CDR3 reads TGTGCCAGCAGTTTATTACGGGGGGGTGGCACCGGGGAGCTGTTTTTT. This encodes CASSLLRGGGTGELFF.

This sequence joins TRBV9 and TRBJ2-1, with a tentative D call TRBD1 (5 bases). The CDR3 is 13 residues long. The V gene's germline CDR1 is SGDLS and CDR2 YYNGEE. Trimming took 0 bases from V and 5 from J, leaving 6 bases between them. CDR3 DNA sequence: TGTGCCAGCAGCGTAGCGGACAACAATGAGCAGTTCTTC. This codes for CASSVADNNEQFF.

The CDR3 spells CASSVDVLDTEAFF. The CDR3 DNA is TGTGCCAGCAGCGTAGATGTCCTTGACACTGAAGCTTTCTTT. The chain uses TRBV9 and TRBJ1-1, with D unclear. This CDR3 is built from 14 residues. Deletions cut 0 bases from V and 3 bases from J, with 9 bases between. Germline CDR1 reads SGDLS; CDR2 reads YYNGEE.

This sequence joins TRBV11-3 and TRBJ2-7, with D hard to call. In germline, CDR1 is SGHNT, CDR2 YENEEA. CDR3 length: 12 residues. Between the trimmed V and J ends, which lost 3 bases and 1 base, there was a span of 4 bases. The CDR3 spells CASSFLSYEQYF. Here the CDR3 DNA reads TGTGCCAGCAGCTTTTTATCCTACGAGCAGTACTTC.

The genes are TRBV13 and TRBJ2-1; 7 nucleotides match TRBD2. The CDR3 is made up of 15 amino acids. Per germline, CDR1 PRHDT and CDR2 FYEKMQ (reference sequence). Trimming took 5 bases from V and 3 from J; bases not matched to a gene: 7. The DNA for the CDR3 is TGTGCCAGCAGCCCCCCCCGGGGGGTCTACAATGAGCAGTTCTTC. Translating gives CASSPPRGVYNEQFF.

This chain links TRBV12-5 with TRBJ2-1; 7 bases agree with TRBD2. V dropped 1 base and J dropped 7; count of bases not matched to a gene: 4. CDR1 and CDR2 (germline): LGHNT, FRNRAP. CDR3 length: 14 amino acids. CDR3 amino acids: CASGLGLALNEQFF. The DNA for the CDR3 is TGTGCTAGTGGTTTGGGACTAGCTCTAAATGAGCAGTTCTTC. The full variable domain, in which reference TRBV12-5 and TRBJ2-1 provide the parts outside the CDR3, is DARVTQTPRHKVTEMGQEVTMRCQPILGHNTVFWYRQTMMQGLELLAYFRNRAPLDDSGMPKDRFSAEMPDATLATLKIQPSEPRDSAVYFCASGLGLALNEQFFGPGTRLTVL.

DNA for the CDR3: TGTGCCAGCGCCCAGCGGGAGGGGGATGAGCAGTTCTTC. As protein: CASAQREGDEQFF. The rearrangement uses TRBV27 and TRBJ2-1, with 10 nucleotides matching TRBD2. The junction had 6 bases not matched to a gene; V was cut back by 8 bases and J by 8 bases. Germline lookup yields CDR1 MNHEY and CDR2 SMNVEV (reference sequence). There are 13 residues in the CDR3.

The genes are TRBV29-1 and TRBJ2-5; 7 bases agree with TRBD1. The CDR3 loop spans 12 amino acids. The germline V gene has CDR1 SQVTM and CDR2 ANQGSEA. Trimming took 4 bases from V and 5 from J; bases not matched to a gene: 4. This CDR3 is CSVVRDSETQYF. CDR3 DNA sequence: TGCAGCGTTGTAAGGGACAGTGAGACCCAGTACTTC.

The chain employs TRBV6-1 and TRBJ2-3; the D gene is possibly TRBD1 (5 bases). Germline CDR1 MNHNS, CDR2 SASEGT. The V end lost 1 base, the J end lost 5 bases, and 13 bases lay between the germline ends. CDR3 length equals 15 residues. The CDR3 DNA reads as TGTGCCAGCAGTGAAGTTGGCAGGGTGGGAGATACGCAGTATTTT. Translation: CASSEVGRVGDTQYF.

The rearrangement uses TRBV27 and TRBJ2-2; the match to TRBD1 covers 9 bases. In germline, CDR1 is MNHEY, CDR2 SMNVEV (reference sequence). CDR3 size: 16 residues. With V trimmed by 6 bases and J by 4 bases, 9 bases remained unmatched. The CDR3 spells CASRRRDRASTGELFF. The CDR3 coding sequence is TGTGCCAGCAGAAGACGGGACAGGGCTAGCACCGGGGAGCTGTTTTTT.

This rearrangement joins TRBV30 to TRBJ1-1, with D hard to call. V was pared by 2 bases and J by 10 bases, with 17 bases between. The germline CDR1 and CDR2 sequences are GTSNPN and SVGIG (reference sequence). This CDR3 region has 13 residues. CDR3 region: CAWSTGNVRPAFF. CDR3 nucleotide sequence: TGTGCCTGGAGTACGGGGAACGTTCGTCCAGCTTTCTTT.

CDR3 loop: CAWSGGTGFGEQFF. As DNA, the CDR3 is TGTGCCTGGAGTGGCGGGACAGGGTTCGGTGAGCAGTTCTTC. The chain employs TRBV30 and TRBJ2-1; TRBD1 aligns across 9 bases. The J segment lost 9 bases and the V segment lost 1 base, leaving 7 bases of the junction unmatched. The CDR3 runs 14 residues. Germline CDR1 is GTSNPN and CDR2 is SVGIG (reference sequence).

This rearrangement joins TRBV10-3 to TRBJ2-7; 13 bases map to TRBD2. Germline V gene data show CDR1 as ENHRY and CDR2 as SYGVKD. V trimming: 10 bases; J trimming: 5 bases; junction bases outside the gene matches: 11. This CDR3 is built from 15 residues. The CDR3 DNA is TGTGCCACCACGGGACTAGCGGGGTTTTTGCACGAGCAGTACTTC. Translated, it gives CATTGLAGFLHEQYF.

The count of this clone is one. The genes are TRBV10-1 and TRBJ2-7; D gene ambiguous. The CDR3 has 13 residues. CDR1 WNHNN and CDR2 SYGVQD come from the germline V gene (reference sequence). V lost 3 bases, J lost 3 bases, and 9 bases lay in between. As DNA, the CDR3 is TGCGCCAGCAGTGACGCCTCGGGCTACGAGCAGTACTTC. Encoded protein: CASSDASGYEQYF.

This clone has a single count. The chain carries TRBV5-1 and TRBJ1-5, with 9 bases fitting TRBD1. The V segment lost 4 bases and the J segment 7 bases; nucleotides outside the gene matches: 9. Germline V gene data show CDR1 as SGHRS and CDR2 as YFSETQ. The CDR3 extends over 15 amino acids. The CDR3 DNA reads as TGCGCCAGCAGCCCCGGGACAGGGATCGGACAGCCCCAGCATTTT. Protein sequence: CASSPGTGIGQPQHF.

The genes are TRBV14 and TRBJ2-3; TRBD2 matches 8 bases. V was pared by 4 bases and J by 0 bases, with 3 bases of the junction left unmatched. The germline CDR1 and CDR2 sequences are SGHDN and FVKESK. The CDR3 consists of 15 residues. CDR3 residues: CASSPRLASTDTQYF. In DNA form, the CDR3 reads TGTGCCAGCAGCCCCCGACTAGCGAGCACAGATACGCAGTATTTT.

The chain couples TRBV20-1 to TRBJ2-1; D may be TRBD1 (5 bases). This CDR3 spans 11 amino acids. V was shortened by 0 bases and J by 10 bases, with 7 bases between the two germline ends. The V gene's germline CDR1 is DFQATT and CDR2 SNEGSKA (reference sequence). CDR3 loop: CSARDWGEQFF. In DNA form, the CDR3 reads TGCAGTGCTAGAGATTGGGGCGAGCAGTTCTTC.

The chain joins TRBV5-1 to TRBJ2-7, with a possible D match to TRBD2 (7 bases). The V gene lost 4 bases and the J gene lost 4 bases, with 12 bases spanning the gap. The CDR3 is 13 amino acids. Germline CDR1 reads SGHRS; CDR2 reads YFSETQ. CDR3 sequence: CASSPGGRYEQYF. CDR3 bases: TGCGCCAGCAGCCCGGGGGGCCGTTACGAGCAGTACTTC.